Shown below are 26 T cell receptor beta chains from a single sample sequenced in a study of blood T cell repertoires in COVID-19 (dated by TCRdb to 2020 to 2022). Library construction relied on the immunoSEQ multiplex PCR assay. In its TCRdb copy, this immuneACCESS table keeps in-frame sequences only and misses some clones. Where compared with another copy, unresolved V genes explain less than half of these, and the others have no known cause. Across this sample there are roughly 90,000 clones, with more than 75% seen only once. The biggest ten clones account for less than 6.5% of the sample. Sequenced material: peripheral blood. The source of these receptors is a man aged 40-49 years with acute or convalescent COVID-19.

This chain links TRBV4-3 with TRBJ1-5; D is unclear. Germline V CDR1 and CDR2: LGHNA, YSLEER. CDR3 length equals 15 residues. V was cut by 0 bases and J by 4 bases, with 10 bases left in between. This CDR3 is CASSQDRSWNQPQHF. The DNA for the CDR3 is TGCGCCAGCAGCCAAGATCGGTCTTGGAATCAGCCCCAGCATTTT.

The chain combines TRBV19 with TRBJ2-2; TRBD2 agrees at 14 bases. J was trimmed by 5 bases and V by 8 bases; bases with no gene match: 4. Germline values: CDR1 LNHDA, CDR2 SQIVND (reference sequence). The CDR3 contains 15 residues. CDR3 nucleotides: TGTGCCAGTGTGGGACTAGCGGGAGAAACCGGGGAGCTGTTTTTT. This translates into CASVGLAGETGELFF.

This clone was observed a single time. The V and J genes are TRBV6-2 or TRBV6-3 and TRBJ2-7, with a tentative D call TRBD1 (6 bases). The CDR3 has 13 amino acids. Germline assignment: CDR1 MNHEY and CDR2 SVGEGT. V was shortened by 2 bases and J by 2 bases, with 7 bases between the two germline ends. CDR3 in amino acids: CASSYRDTYEQYF. The DNA for the CDR3 is TGTGCCAGCAGTTACCGGGACACCTACGAGCAGTACTTC.

The V and J genes are TRBV11-2 and TRBJ2-7; 8 nucleotides agree with TRBD2. With V trimmed by 7 bases and J by 4 bases, 15 bases remained unmatched. This CDR3 is 16 amino acids long. Germline values: CDR1 SGHAT, CDR2 FQNNGV. The DNA for the CDR3 is TGTGCCAGCACGGGAGGGGCGGGGGCTGTCGGGTACGAGCAGTACTTC. Translating it yields CASTGGAGAVGYEQYF.

This CDR3 reads CAWGIQLAGRAEAFF. The CDR3 DNA sequence: TGTGCCTGGGGGATCCAACTCGCGGGGCGGGCTGAAGCTTTCTTT. The chain links TRBV30 to TRBJ1-1; D perhaps matches TRBD1 (5 bases). Per germline, CDR1 GTSNPN and CDR2 SVGIG (reference sequence). There are 15 residues in the CDR3. The V and J ends lost 5 bases and 6 bases respectively, with 22 bases between them.

The V gene is TRBV7-6, the J gene TRBJ2-3, with 11 bases aligning to TRBD2. Per the germline V gene, CDR1 is SGHVS and CDR2 is FNYEAQ. The V and J ends lost 4 bases and 2 bases, in that order; junction bases with no gene match: 8. The CDR3 length is 17 residues. The CDR3 protein is CASSSLGTSGSTDTQYF. The CDR3, as DNA: TGTGCCAGCAGCTCCTTAGGGACTAGCGGATCCACAGATACGCAGTATTTT.

The rearrangement uses TRBV6-2 or TRBV6-3 and TRBJ2-2; the D is unclear. V was clipped by 6 bases and J by 5 bases, with 13 bases between them. The CDR3 length is 14 residues. Germline V gene sequence: CDR1 MNHEY, CDR2 SVGEGT. CDR3 in amino acids: CASSTVPYTGELFF. CDR3 coding DNA: TGTGCCAGCAGCACAGTACCCTATACCGGGGAGCTGTTTTTT.

The chain joins TRBV2 to TRBJ2-7; 12 bases agree with TRBD2. Germline V gives CDR1 SNHLY, CDR2 FYNNEI. The CDR3 runs to 20 residues. V was clipped by 2 bases and J by 2 bases; unmatched bases: 16. CDR3 sequence (DNA): TGTGCCAGCAGTGAAACTCGGGCAAGACTAGCGGGAGTCGTGACCTACGAGCAGTACTTC. Translation: CASSETRARLAGVVTYEQYF.

The rearrangement joins TRBV7-3 to TRBJ2-1; D is ambiguous. V was shortened by 2 bases and J by 4 bases, with 6 bases between the two germline ends. Germline V lookup: CDR1 SGHTA, CDR2 FQGTGA. The CDR3 is 13 amino acids. CDR3 residues: CASSLGRYNEQFF. CDR3 sequence (DNA): TGTGCCAGCAGCTTAGGCCGATACAATGAGCAGTTCTTC.

The chain recombines TRBV2 with TRBJ1-3, with 10 bases lining up with TRBD1. Losses at the gene ends were 8 bases for V and 0 bases for J; bases not matched to a gene: 4. In germline, CDR1 is SNHLY, CDR2 FYNNEI. The CDR3 sequence is 15 residues long. CDR3 nucleotides: TGTGCCAGCTCGACAGGGGGCTACTCTGGAAACACCATATATTTT. Protein: CASSTGGYSGNTIYF.

The genes are TRBV19 and TRBJ2-7; 12 nucleotides align to TRBD2. After removal of 6 bases from V and 1 base from J, the junction contained 1 base not matched to a gene. The CDR3 loop spans 14 amino acids. Germline CDR1 LNHDA, CDR2 SQIVND (reference sequence). Here the CDR3 reads CASSLAGGSYEQYF. CDR3 nucleotide sequence: TGTGCCAGTAGCCTAGCGGGAGGGTCCTACGAGCAGTACTTC. Together with reference TRBV19 and TRBJ2-7, the CDR3 gives the full variable domain: DGGITQSPKYLFRKEGQNVTLSCEQNLNHDAMYWYRQDPGQGLRLIYYSQIVNDFQKGDIAEGYSVSREKKESFPLTVTSAQKNPTAFYLCASSLAGGSYEQYFGPGTRLTVT.

The chain couples TRBV28 to TRBJ2-5, with 10 bases fitting TRBD2. Germline V gives CDR1 MDHEN, CDR2 SYDVKM. The CDR3 is made up of 16 amino acids. V trimming: 7 bases; J trimming: 5 bases; junction bases outside the gene matches: 13. The CDR3 loop is CASNSLAGVTGETQYF. The CDR3, as DNA: TGTGCCAGCAATAGCCTAGCGGGAGTGACAGGGGAGACCCAGTACTTC.

CDR3 in amino acids: CASSPFSGGAYDTGELFF. CDR3 DNA sequence: TGTGCCAGCAGCCCATTTAGCGGGGGGGCCTATGACACCGGGGAGCTGTTTTTT. The chain uses TRBV4-2 and TRBJ2-2; 11 positions match TRBD2. The V segment lost 4 bases and the J segment 3 bases; nucleotides outside the gene matches: 10. This CDR3 contains 18 residues. CDR1 and CDR2 from the germline V gene are LGHNA and YNFKEQ.

This clone was detected a few times. The rearrangement links TRBV5-1 to TRBJ2-5; D call uncertain. Germline CDR1 SGHRS, CDR2 YFSETQ. Trimming shortened V by 0 bases and J by 1 base, and 10 bases separated the two germline ends. This CDR3 has 15 amino acids. This CDR3 is CASSLELWAQETQYF. The CDR3 bases are TGCGCCAGCAGCTTGGAGTTGTGGGCCCAAGAGACCCAGTACTTC.

The V call is TRBV6-5, the J call TRBJ1-3, with D tentatively TRBD1 (6 bases). V lost 7 bases to trimming and J lost 2 bases, with 12 bases between them. Germline V gene lookup returns CDR1 MNHEY and CDR2 SVGAGI. The CDR3 contains 14 residues. The CDR3 protein is CASIAGATGNTIYF. As DNA, the CDR3 is TGTGCCAGCATTGCGGGGGCAACTGGAAACACCATATATTTT.

This rearrangement joins TRBV5-6 to TRBJ1-1; D not certain. This CDR3 comprises 15 residues. Germline CDR1 is SGHDT and CDR2 is YYEEEE. Trimming took 2 bases from V and 1 from J, leaving 12 bases between them. The CDR3 here is CASSFLLGGNTEAFF. CDR3 nucleotide sequence: TGTGCCAGCAGCTTCCTCTTGGGAGGGAACACTGAAGCTTTCTTT.

This clone showed up just a few times. The chain uses TRBV5-1 and TRBJ1-3; a weak D match, TRBD1 (5 bases). Germline lookup yields CDR1 SGHRS and CDR2 YFSETQ. This CDR3 is 13 amino acids long. Between the trimmed V and J ends, which lost 3 bases and 4 bases, there was a span of 8 bases. Here the CDR3 DNA reads TGCGCCAGCAGCTCAAACAGGGGAAACACCATATATTTT. It yields the protein CASSSNRGNTIYF.

The chain couples TRBV9 to TRBJ1-2, with D perhaps matching TRBD1 (5 bases). Per germline, CDR1 SGDLS and CDR2 YYNGEE. V was pared by 0 bases and J by 0 bases, with 9 bases between. There are 15 residues in the CDR3. CDR3 loop: CASSVEGHPNYGYTF. In nucleotides, the CDR3 is TGTGCCAGCAGCGTAGAGGGGCACCCTAACTATGGCTACACCTTC.

The chain combines TRBV4-2 with TRBJ2-1; TRBD2 aligns across 7 bases. The CDR3 sequence is 15 residues long. CDR1 and CDR2 (germline): LGHNA, YNFKEQ. Trimming cost V 0 bases and J 3 bases; bases outside gene matches: 2. The CDR3 DNA is TGTGCCAGCAGCCAAGACCGGGGGGACTACAATGAGCAGTTCTTC. This sequence encodes CASSQDRGDYNEQFF.

The chain employs TRBV6-5 and TRBJ1-1, with 8 bases fitting TRBD1. CDR3 size: 14 residues. Germline-derived CDR1 and CDR2 are MNHEY and SVGAGI. Germline trimming cut 5 bases from V and 5 bases from J; bases unmatched to any gene: 7. The CDR3 loop reads CASSPRQGRTEAFF. The DNA of the CDR3 is TGTGCCAGCAGTCCAAGACAGGGGAGGACTGAAGCTTTCTTT.

CDR3 nucleotide sequence: TGTGCCAGCAGCTCGGTCCACCGGGACAGGGGGTCAAGAACTGAAGCTTTCTTT. This encodes CASSSVHRDRGSRTEAFF. This rearrangement joins TRBV7-2 to TRBJ1-1; 11 bases align to TRBD1. V lost 4 bases to trimming and J lost 5 bases; unmatched junction nucleotides: 15. The V gene's germline CDR1 is SGHTA and CDR2 FQGNSA. The CDR3 is 18 residues long.

V and J are TRBV19 and TRBJ2-3, with 8 bases identical to TRBD2. V shed 10 bases, J shed 0 bases, and the junction held 6 bases outside the gene matches. Germline V gene lookup returns CDR1 LNHDA and CDR2 SQIVND (reference sequence). CDR3 length: 14 residues. The CDR3 loop is CATAPGGSTDTQYF. The DNA for the CDR3 is TGTGCCACCGCGCCGGGGGGGAGCACAGATACGCAGTATTTT. The full variable domain, in which reference TRBV19 and TRBJ2-3 provide the parts outside the CDR3, is DGGITQSPKYLFRKEGQNVTLSCEQNLNHDAMYWYRQDPGQGLRLIYYSQIVNDFQKGDIAEGYSVSREKKESFPLTVTSAQKNPTAFYLCATAPGGSTDTQYFGPGTRLTVL.

This chain joins TRBV24-1 and TRBJ2-1, with TRBD2 as a possible D gene (6 bases). This CDR3 is 18 amino acids long. Trimming took off 3 bases at V and 8 bases at J, with 25 bases between the two ends. Germline V gene lookup returns CDR1 KGHDR and CDR2 SFDVKD. DNA of the CDR3: TGTGCCACCAGTGATCCACAGCCGGAGCTGGGCGGCGGGGATGAGCAGTTCTTC. It specifies CATSDPQPELGGGDEQFF.

The rearrangement uses TRBV15 and TRBJ1-4, with a weak D call TRBD1 (6 bases). Germline-derived CDR1 and CDR2 are LNHNV and YYDKDF (reference sequence). V was shortened by 6 bases and J by 7 bases, with 15 bases between the two germline ends. The CDR3 consists of 14 residues. The CDR3 bases are TGTGCCACCAGAGGGGGGGTCTTCGGTGAAAAACTGTTTTTT. This sequence encodes CATRGGVFGEKLFF. Full variable domain (outside the CDR3, taken from reference TRBV15 and TRBJ1-4): DAMVIQNPRYQVTQFGKPVTLSCSQTLNHNVMYWYQQKSSQAPKLLFHYYDKDFNNEADTPDNFQSRRPNTSFCFLDIRSPGLGDTAMYLCATRGGVFGEKLFFGSGTQLSVL.

The chain recombines TRBV6-5 with TRBJ2-3, with D maybe TRBD2 (5 bases). In germline, CDR1 is MNHEY, CDR2 SVGAGI. This CDR3 region has 14 residues. Deletions cut 10 bases from V and 1 base from J, with 15 bases between. CDR3 sequence reads: CATRTDLGTDTQYF. The DNA for the CDR3 is TGTGCCACCAGGACTGACTTGGGCACAGATACGCAGTATTTT.

The rearrangement joins TRBV6-6 to TRBJ1-3; perhaps TRBD1 as D (6 bases). V was trimmed by 6 bases and J by 4 bases, leaving 13 bases between them. The CDR3 is made up of 14 amino acids. The germline V gene has CDR1 MNHNY and CDR2 SVGAGI (reference sequence). CDR3 coding DNA: TGTGCCAGCAGACTACAGGGTTCAGGAAACACCATATATTTT. Amino acid sequence: CASRLQGSGNTIYF.